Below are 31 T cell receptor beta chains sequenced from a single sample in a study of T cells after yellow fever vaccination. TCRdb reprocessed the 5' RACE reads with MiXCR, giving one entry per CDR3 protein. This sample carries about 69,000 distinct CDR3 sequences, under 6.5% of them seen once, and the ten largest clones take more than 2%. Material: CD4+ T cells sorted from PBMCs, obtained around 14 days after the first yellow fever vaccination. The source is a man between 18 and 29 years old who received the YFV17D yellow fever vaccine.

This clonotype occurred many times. In DNA, the CDR3 is TGCGCCAGCAGCTCGGGACAGGTCTCTGGAAACACCATATATTTT. Its translation: CASSSGQVSGNTIYF. The chain couples TRBV5-1 to TRBJ1-3; 8 nucleotides align to TRBD1. This CDR3 is 15 amino acids long. V lost 3 bases to trimming and J lost 0 bases; unmatched junction nucleotides: 2. The germline V gene encodes CDR1 SGHRS and CDR2 YFSETQ.

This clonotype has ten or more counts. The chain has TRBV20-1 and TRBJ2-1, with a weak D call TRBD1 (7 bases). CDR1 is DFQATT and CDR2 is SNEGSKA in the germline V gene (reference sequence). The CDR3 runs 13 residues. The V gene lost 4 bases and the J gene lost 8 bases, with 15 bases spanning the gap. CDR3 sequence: CSATGGRIDEQFF. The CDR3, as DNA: TGCAGTGCTACAGGGGGGAGGATAGATGAGCAGTTCTTC.

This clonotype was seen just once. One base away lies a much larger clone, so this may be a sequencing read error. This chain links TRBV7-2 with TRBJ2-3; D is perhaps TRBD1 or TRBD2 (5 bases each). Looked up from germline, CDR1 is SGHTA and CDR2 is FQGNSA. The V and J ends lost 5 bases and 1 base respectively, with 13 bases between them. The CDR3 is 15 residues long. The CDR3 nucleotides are TGTGCCAGCAGCAAGTTGGGACGGGGCACAGATACGCAGTATTTT. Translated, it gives CASSKLGRGTDTQYF.

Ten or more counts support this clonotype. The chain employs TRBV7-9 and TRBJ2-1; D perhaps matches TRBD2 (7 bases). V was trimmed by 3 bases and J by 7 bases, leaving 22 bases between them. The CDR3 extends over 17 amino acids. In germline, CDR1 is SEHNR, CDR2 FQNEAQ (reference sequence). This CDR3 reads CASSFNRGGSSQNEQFF. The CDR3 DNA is TGTGCCAGCAGCTTTAACCGCGGGGGCTCCTCCCAGAATGAGCAGTTCTTC.

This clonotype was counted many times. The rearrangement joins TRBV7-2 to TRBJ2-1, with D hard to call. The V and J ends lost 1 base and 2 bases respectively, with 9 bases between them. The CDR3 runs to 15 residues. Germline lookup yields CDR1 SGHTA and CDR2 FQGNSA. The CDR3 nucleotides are TGTGCCAGCAGCTTAGGAGGCACTACCTACAATGAGCAGTTCTTC. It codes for CASSLGGTTYNEQFF.

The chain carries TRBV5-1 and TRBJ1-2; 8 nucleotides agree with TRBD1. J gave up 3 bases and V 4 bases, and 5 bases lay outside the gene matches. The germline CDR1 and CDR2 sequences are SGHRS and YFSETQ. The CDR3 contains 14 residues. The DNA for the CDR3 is TGCGCCAGCAGCACCGGACAGGGAGACTATGGCTACACCTTC. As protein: CASSTGQGDYGYTF.

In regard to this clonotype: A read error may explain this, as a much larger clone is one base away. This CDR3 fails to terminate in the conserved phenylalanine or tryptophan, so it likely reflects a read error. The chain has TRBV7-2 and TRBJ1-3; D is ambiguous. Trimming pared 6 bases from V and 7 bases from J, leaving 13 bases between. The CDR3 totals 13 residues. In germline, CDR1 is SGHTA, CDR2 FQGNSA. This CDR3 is CASRRETGNTIYS. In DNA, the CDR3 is TGTGCCAGCAGACGGGAGACGGGGAACACCATATATTCT.

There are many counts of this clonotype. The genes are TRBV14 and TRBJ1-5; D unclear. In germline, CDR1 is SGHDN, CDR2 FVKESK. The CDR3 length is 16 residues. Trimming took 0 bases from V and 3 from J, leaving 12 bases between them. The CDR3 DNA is TGTGCCAGCAGCCAAGATTTTAGTAGAAACAATCAGCCCCAGCATTTT. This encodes CASSQDFSRNNQPQHF.

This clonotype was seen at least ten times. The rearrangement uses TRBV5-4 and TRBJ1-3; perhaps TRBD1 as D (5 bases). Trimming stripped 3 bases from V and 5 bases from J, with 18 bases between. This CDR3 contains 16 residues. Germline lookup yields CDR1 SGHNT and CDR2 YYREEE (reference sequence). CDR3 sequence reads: CASSYPNGGARNTIYF. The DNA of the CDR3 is TGTGCCAGCAGCTACCCCAACGGGGGTGCCCGAAACACCATATATTTT.

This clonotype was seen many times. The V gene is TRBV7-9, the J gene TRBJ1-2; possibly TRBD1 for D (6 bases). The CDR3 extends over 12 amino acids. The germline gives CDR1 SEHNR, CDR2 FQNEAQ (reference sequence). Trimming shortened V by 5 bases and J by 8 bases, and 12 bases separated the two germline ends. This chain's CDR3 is CASSPRGNGYTF. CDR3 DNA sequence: TGTGCCAGCAGCCCGAGGGGGAACGGCTACACCTTC.

The CDR3 reads CASSAGQRRRYF. In DNA form, the CDR3 reads TGTGCCAGCAGTGCAGGACAGCGTCGAAGGTACTTC. This chain uses TRBV6-2 or TRBV6-3 with TRBJ2-5; D might be TRBD1 (6 bases). There are 12 residues in the CDR3. CDR1 is MNHEY, CDR2 SVGEGT, per germline. V was shortened by 5 bases and J by 13 bases, with 17 bases between the two germline ends.

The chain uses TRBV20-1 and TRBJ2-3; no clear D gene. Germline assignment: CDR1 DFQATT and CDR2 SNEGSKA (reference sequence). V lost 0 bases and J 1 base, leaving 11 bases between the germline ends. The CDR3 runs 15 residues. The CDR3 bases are TGCAGTGCTAGAGATATGGATCAGGGCACAGATACGCAGTATTTT. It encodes CSARDMDQGTDTQYF.

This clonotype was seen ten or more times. The CDR3 loop is CASSATSTGGEKLFF. The CDR3 DNA follows: TGTGCCAGCAGTGCCACTTCGACCGGAGGGGAAAAACTGTTTTTT. The chain joins TRBV11-1 to TRBJ1-4; D ambiguous. Trimming stripped 6 bases from V and 8 bases from J, with 19 bases between. Germline-derived CDR1 and CDR2 are SGHAT and FQDESV (reference sequence). This CDR3 has 15 residues. The variable domain in full, completed from reference TRBV11-1 and TRBJ1-4, reads EAEVAQSPRYKITEKSQAVAFWCDPISGHATLYWYRQILGQGPELLVQFQDESVVDDSQLPKDRFSAERLKGVDSTLKIQPAELGDSAMYLCASSATSTGGEKLFFGSGTQLSVL.

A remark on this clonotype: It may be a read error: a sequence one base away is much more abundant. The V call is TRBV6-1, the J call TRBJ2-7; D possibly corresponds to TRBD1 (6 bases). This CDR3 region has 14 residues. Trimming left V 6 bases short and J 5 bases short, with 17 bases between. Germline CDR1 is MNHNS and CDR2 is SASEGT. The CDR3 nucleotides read TGTGCCAGCAGACAGGAACAGGGTCGTAACGAGCAGTACTTC. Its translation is CASRQEQGRNEQYF.

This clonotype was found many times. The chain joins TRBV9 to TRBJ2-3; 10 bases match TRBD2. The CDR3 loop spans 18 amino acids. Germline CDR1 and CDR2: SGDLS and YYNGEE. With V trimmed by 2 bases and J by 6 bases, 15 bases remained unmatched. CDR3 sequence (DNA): TGTGCCAGCAGCGTCTCAGGCGGAAGCGGGGGGGACATGGATACGCAGTATTTT. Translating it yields CASSVSGGSGGDMDTQYF.

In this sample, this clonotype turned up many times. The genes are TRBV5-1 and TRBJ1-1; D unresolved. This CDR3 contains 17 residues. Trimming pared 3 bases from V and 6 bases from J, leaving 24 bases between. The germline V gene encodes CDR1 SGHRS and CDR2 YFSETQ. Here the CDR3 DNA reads TGCGCCAGCAGCTCGCGTCCGCTCGGGAAACAGATCGCTGAAGCTTTCTTT. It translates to CASSSRPLGKQIAEAFF.

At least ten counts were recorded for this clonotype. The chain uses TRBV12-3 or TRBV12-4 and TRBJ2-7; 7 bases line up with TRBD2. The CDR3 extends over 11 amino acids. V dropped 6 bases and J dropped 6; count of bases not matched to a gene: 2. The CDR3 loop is CASSQRGEQYF. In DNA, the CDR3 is TGTGCCAGCAGCCAGCGGGGCGAGCAGTACTTC.

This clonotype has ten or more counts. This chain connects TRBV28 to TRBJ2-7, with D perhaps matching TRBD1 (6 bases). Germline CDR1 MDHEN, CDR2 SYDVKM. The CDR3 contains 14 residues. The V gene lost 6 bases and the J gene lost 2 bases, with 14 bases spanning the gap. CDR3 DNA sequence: TGTGCCAGCAGCCCCGGGACACGGCCCTACGAGCAGTACGTC. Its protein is CASSPGTRPYEQYV.

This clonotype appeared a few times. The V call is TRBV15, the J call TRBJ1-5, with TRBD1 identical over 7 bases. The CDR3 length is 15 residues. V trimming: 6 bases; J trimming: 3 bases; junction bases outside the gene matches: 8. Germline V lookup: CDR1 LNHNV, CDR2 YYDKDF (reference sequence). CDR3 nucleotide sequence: TGTGCCACCAGGGGCAGGGGGTCGATCAATCAGCCCCAGCATTTT. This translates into CATRGRGSINQPQHF.

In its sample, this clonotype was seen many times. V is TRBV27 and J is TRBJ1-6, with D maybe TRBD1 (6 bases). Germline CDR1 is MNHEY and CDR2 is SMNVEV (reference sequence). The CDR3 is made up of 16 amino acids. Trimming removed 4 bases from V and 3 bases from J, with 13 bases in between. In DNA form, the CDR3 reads TGTGCCAGCAGTTCTTCACAGGGAATCTATAATTCACCCCTCCACTTT. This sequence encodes CASSSSQGIYNSPLHF.

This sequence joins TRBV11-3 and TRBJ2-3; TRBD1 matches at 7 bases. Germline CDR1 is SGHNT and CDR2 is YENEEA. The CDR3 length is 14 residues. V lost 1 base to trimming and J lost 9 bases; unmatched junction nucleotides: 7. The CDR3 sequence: CASSLGTGPVTQYF. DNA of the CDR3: TGTGCCAGCAGCTTAGGGACAGGTCCGGTGACGCAGTATTTT.

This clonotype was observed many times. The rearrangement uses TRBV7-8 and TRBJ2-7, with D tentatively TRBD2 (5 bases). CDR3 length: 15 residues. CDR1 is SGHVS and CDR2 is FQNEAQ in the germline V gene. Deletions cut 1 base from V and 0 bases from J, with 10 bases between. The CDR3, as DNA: TGTGCCAGCAGCTTAGAGCTCCGGGACTCCTACGAGCAGTACTTC. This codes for CASSLELRDSYEQYF.

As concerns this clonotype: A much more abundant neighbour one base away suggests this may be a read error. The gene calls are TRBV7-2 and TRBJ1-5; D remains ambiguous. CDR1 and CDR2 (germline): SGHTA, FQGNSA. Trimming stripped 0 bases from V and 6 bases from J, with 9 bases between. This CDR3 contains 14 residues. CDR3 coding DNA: TGTGCCAGCAGCTTAGCGGGGTGGTTTCAGCCCCAGCATTTT. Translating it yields CASSLAGWFQPQHF.

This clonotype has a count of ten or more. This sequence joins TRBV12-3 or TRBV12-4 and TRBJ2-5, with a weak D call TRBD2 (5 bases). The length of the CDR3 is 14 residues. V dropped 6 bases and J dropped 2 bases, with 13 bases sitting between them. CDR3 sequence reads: CASSPRWRQETQYF. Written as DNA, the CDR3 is TGTGCCAGCAGCCCTAGGTGGAGGCAAGAGACCCAGTACTTC.

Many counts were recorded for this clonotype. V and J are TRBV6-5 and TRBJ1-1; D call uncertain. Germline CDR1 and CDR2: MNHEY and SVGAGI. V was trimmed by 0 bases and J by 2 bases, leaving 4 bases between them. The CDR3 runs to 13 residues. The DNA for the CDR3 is TGTGCCAGCAGTTACTCGGCTAACACTGAAGCTTTCTTT. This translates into CASSYSANTEAFF.

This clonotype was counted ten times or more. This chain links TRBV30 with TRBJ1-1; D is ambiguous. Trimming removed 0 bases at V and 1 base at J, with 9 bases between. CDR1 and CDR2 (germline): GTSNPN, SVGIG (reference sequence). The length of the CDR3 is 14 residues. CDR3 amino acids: CAWSVWGSNTEAFF. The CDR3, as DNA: TGTGCCTGGAGTGTATGGGGTTCGAACACTGAAGCTTTCTTT.

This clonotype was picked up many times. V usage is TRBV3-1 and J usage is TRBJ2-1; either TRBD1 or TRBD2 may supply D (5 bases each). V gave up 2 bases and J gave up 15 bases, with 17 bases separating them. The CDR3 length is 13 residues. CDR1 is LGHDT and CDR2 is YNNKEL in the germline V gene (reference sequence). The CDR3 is CASSQNLGDRWFF. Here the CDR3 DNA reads TGTGCCAGCAGCCAAAACTTGGGGGACCGTTGGTTCTTC.

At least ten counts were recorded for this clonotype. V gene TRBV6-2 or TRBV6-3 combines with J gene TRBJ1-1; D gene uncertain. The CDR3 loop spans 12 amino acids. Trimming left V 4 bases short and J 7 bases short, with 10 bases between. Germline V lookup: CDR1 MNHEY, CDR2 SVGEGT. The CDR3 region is CASSSQGDEAFF. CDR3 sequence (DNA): TGTGCCAGCAGTTCCCAAGGAGATGAAGCTTTCTTT.

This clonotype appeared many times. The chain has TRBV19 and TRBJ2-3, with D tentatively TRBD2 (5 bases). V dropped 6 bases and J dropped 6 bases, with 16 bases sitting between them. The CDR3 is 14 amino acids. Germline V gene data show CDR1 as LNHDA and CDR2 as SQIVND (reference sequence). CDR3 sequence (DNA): TGTGCCAGTAGACCGGACTCGGGTTTGGATACGCAGTATTTT. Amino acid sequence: CASRPDSGLDTQYF. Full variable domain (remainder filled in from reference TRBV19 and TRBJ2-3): DGGITQSPKYLFRKEGQNVTLSCEQNLNHDAMYWYRQDPGQGLRLIYYSQIVNDFQKGDIAEGYSVSREKKESFPLTVTSAQKNPTAFYLCASRPDSGLDTQYFGPGTRLTVL.

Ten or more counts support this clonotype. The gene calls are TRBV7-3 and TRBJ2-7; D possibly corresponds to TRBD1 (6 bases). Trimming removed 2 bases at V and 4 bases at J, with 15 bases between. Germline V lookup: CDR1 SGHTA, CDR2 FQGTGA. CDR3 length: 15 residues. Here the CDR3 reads CASSLYRGQLYEQYF. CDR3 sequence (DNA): TGTGCCAGCAGCTTATATCGAGGACAGCTATACGAGCAGTACTTC.

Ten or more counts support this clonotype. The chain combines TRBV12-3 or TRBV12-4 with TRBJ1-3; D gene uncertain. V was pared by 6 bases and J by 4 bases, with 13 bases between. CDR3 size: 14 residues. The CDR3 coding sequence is TGTGCCAGCAGATCAGGACGGATGGGAAACACCATATATTTT. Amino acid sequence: CASRSGRMGNTIYF.